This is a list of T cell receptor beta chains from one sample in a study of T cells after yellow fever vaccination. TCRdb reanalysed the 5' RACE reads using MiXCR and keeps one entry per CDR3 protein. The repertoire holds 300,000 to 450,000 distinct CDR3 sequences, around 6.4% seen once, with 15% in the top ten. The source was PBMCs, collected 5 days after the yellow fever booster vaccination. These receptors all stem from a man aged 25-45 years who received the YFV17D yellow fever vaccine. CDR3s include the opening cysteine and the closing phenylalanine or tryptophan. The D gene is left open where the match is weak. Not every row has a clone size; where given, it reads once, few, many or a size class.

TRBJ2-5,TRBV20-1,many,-,CSGHPAGRGETQYF,TGCAGCGGGCACCCGGCAGGCCGCGGGGAGACCCAGTACTTC
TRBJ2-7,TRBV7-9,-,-,CASSFLNEQYF,TGTGCCAGCAGCTTTCTGAACGAGCAGTACTTC
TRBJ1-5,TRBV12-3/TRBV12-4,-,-,CASSVYQDSGDQPQHF,TGTGCCAGCAGTGTCTACCAGGACAGCGGGGATCAGCCCCAGCATTTT
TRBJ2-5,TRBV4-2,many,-,CASSQVQNKQGKETQYF,TGTGCCAGCAGCCAAGTCCAAAACAAACAGGGTAAAGAGACCCAGTACTTC
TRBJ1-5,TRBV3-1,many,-,CASSPLRDQPQHF,TGTGCCAGCAGCCCCCTCCGTGATCAGCCCCAGCATTTT
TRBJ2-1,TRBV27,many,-,CASSNEGGAARNRLGQFF,TGTGCCAGCAGTAATGAGGGGGGTGCGGCTAGAAATCGATTAGGGCAGTTCTTC
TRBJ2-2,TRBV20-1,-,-,CSARATIPDTGELFF,TGCAGTGCTAGGGCGACAATACCGGACACCGGGGAGCTGTTTTTT
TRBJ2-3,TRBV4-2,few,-,CASSQGGAVGADTQYF,TGTGCCAGCAGCCAGGGGGGGGCCGTCGGAGCAGATACGCAGTATTTT
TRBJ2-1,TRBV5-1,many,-,CASSLDGGYNEQFF,TGCGCCAGCAGCTTGGACGGAGGCTACAATGAGCAGTTCTTC
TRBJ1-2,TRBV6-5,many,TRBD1,CASRGTGVDYGYTF,TGTGCCAGCAGGGGGACAGGAGTCGACTATGGCTACACCTTC
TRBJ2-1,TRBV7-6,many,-,CASSLWGASSYNEQFF,TGTGCCAGCAGCTTATGGGGTGCGAGCTCCTACAATGAGCAGTTCTTC
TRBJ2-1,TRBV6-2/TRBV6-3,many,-,CASSWRGSATSYNEQFF,TGTGCCAGCAGTTGGAGGGGTAGTGCTACTTCCTACAATGAGCAGTTCTTC
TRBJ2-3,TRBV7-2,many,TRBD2,CASISGTSGSATDTQYF,TGTGCCAGCATCTCCGGGACTAGCGGGAGTGCTACAGATACGCAGTATTTT
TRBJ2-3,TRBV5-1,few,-,CASSPIESTDTQYF,TGCGCCAGCAGCCCCATCGAGTCCACAGATACGCAGTATTTT
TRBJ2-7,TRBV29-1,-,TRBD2,CSVEDHGGDYEQYF,TGCAGCGTTGAAGATCACGGGGGGGACTACGAGCAGTACTTC
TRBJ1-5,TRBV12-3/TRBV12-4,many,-,CASSLGGGNQPQHF,TGTGCCAGCAGTTTAGGAGGGGGCAATCAGCCCCAGCATTTT
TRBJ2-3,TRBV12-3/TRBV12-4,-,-,CASSLEARADTQYF,TGTGCCAGCAGTCTGGAAGCACGTGCAGATACGCAGTATTTT
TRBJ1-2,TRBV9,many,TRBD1,CASSVGSLGQNNYGYTF,TGTGCCAGCAGCGTAGGAAGTCTGGGACAGAATAACTATGGCTACACCTTC